The count of the clone carrying this T cell receptor (beta chain) is one. This sample stems from a study of control samples from healthy donors and cancer patients. TCRdb's table, derived via immunoSEQ multiplex PCR, lists solely in-frame clones and lacks some. Of 100,000 to 150,000 clones detected, more than 75% appear once; the ten largest clones hold around 1.8%. Per the germline V gene, CDR1 is LGHDT and CDR2 is YNNKEL (reference sequence). The junction had 8 bases not matched to a gene; V was cut back by 6 bases and J by 4 bases. This CDR3 contains 15 residues. The clonotype comes from a man younger than 35 in good health. The rearrangement uses TRBV3-1 (or the pseudogene TRBV3-2) and TRBJ2-3; 9 bases are shared with TRBD2. The sequencing input was blood. Here the CDR3 reads CASRLQSGRPDTQYF. The CDR3 DNA sequence: TGTGCCAGCAGGCTCCAAAGCGGGAGGCCAGATACGCAGTATTTT.